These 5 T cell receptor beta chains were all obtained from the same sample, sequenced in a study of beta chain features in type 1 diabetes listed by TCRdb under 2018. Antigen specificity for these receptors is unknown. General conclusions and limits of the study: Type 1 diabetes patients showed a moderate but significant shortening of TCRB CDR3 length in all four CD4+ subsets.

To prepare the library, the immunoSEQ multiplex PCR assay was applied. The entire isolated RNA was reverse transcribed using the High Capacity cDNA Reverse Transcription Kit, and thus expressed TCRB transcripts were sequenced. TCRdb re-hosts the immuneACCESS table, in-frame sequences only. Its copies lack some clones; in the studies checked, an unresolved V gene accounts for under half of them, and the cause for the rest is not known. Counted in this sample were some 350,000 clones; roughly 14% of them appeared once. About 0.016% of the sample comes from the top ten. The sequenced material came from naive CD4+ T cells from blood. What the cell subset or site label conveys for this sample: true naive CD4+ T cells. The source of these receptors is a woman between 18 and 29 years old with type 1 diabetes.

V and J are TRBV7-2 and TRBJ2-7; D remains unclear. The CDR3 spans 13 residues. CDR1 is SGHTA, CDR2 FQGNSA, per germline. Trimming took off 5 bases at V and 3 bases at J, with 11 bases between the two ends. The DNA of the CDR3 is TGTGCCAGCAGCGCCAATTGGGGCTACGAGCAGTACGTC. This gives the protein CASSANWGYEQYV.

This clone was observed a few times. The CDR3 is CASSVGTVNTEAFF. The CDR3 DNA is TGTGCCAGTAGTGTGGGGACAGTTAACACTGAAGCTTTCTTT. The genes are TRBV19 and TRBJ1-1, with TRBD1 identical over 7 bases. V gave up 5 bases and J gave up 2 bases; unmatched junction bases: 5. The CDR3 runs to 14 residues. Germline lookup yields CDR1 LNHDA and CDR2 SQIVND (reference sequence).

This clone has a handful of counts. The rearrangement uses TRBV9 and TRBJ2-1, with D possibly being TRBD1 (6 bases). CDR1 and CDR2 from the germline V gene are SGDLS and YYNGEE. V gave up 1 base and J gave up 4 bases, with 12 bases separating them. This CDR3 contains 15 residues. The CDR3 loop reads CASSVRGTLYNEQFF. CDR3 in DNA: TGTGCCAGCAGCGTAAGAGGGACACTATACAATGAGCAGTTCTTC.

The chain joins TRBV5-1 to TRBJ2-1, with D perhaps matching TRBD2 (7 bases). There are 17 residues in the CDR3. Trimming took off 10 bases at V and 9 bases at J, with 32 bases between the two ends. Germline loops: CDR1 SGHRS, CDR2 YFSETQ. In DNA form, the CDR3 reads TGCGCCCGCGAGAGACAGGACTTACTGGCGGGAGAGGGTGAGCAGTTCTTC. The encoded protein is CARERQDLLAGEGEQFF.

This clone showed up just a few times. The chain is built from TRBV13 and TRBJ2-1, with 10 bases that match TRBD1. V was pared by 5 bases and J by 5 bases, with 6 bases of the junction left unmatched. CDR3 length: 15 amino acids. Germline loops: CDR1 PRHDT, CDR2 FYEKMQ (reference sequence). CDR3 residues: CASSDRDRGNNEQFF. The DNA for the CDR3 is TGTGCCAGCAGCGACCGGGACAGGGGAAACAATGAGCAGTTCTTC.